The 27 T cell receptor beta chains reported below all come from one sample, sequenced in a study of blood T cell repertoires in COVID-19. Only in-frame clones appear in the TCRdb table, and some are missing; sequencing was by immunoSEQ multiplex PCR. The table lists about 37,000 clones, roughly 90% of them singletons. Sequences were obtained from peripheral blood. These receptors all come from a human donor in a cohort sampled during active COVID-19.

The rearrangement uses TRBV3-1 (or the pseudogene TRBV3-2) and TRBJ2-7, with 8 bases fitting TRBD1. Unmatched junction bases numbered 5, after V lost 4 bases and J lost 0 bases. The CDR3 length is 15 residues. Per germline, CDR1 LGHDT and CDR2 YNNKEL (reference sequence). The CDR3 DNA sequence: TGTGCCAGCAGCCCCCGGGACAGGTACTCCTACGAGCAGTACTTC. Translated, it gives CASSPRDRYSYEQYF.

This clone was detected once. V and J are TRBV5-1 and TRBJ1-4; TRBD1 aligns across 8 bases. In germline, CDR1 is SGHRS, CDR2 YFSETQ. V lost 4 bases, J lost 2 bases, and 4 bases stayed unmatched. The CDR3 is 15 residues long. CDR3: CASSPTGETNEKLFF. CDR3 coding DNA: TGCGCCAGCAGCCCGACAGGGGAGACTAATGAAAAACTGTTTTTT.

The genes are TRBV7-9 and TRBJ2-2, with D tentatively TRBD1 (6 bases). The germline V and J ends were trimmed by 2 bases and 7 bases, with 11 bases remaining between them. The CDR3 runs to 14 residues. Germline V gene sequence: CDR1 SEHNR, CDR2 FQNEAQ (reference sequence). The CDR3: CASSLRAGVGELFF. CDR3 sequence (DNA): TGTGCCAGCAGCTTAAGGGCAGGGGTCGGGGAGCTGTTTTTT.

This clone was found a few times. The chain carries TRBV20-1 and TRBJ2-2, with TRBD1 matching over 10 bases. The CDR3 extends over 14 amino acids. CDR1 DFQATT and CDR2 SNEGSKA come from the germline V gene (reference sequence). With V trimmed by 3 bases and J by 4 bases, 2 bases remained unmatched. CDR3 sequence (DNA): TGCAGTGCTAGTGACAGGGGGCGCACCGGGGAGCTGTTTTTT. It yields the protein CSASDRGRTGELFF.

The chain is built from TRBV7-9 and TRBJ2-1; the match to TRBD1 covers 11 bases. Germline V lookup: CDR1 SEHNR, CDR2 FQNEAQ (reference sequence). The CDR3 totals 15 residues. Trimming cost V 7 bases and J 8 bases; bases outside gene matches: 10. The CDR3 DNA sequence: TGTGCCAGCACCAGACCGGGACAGGGGGTCTATGAGCAGTTCTTC. Encoded protein: CASTRPGQGVYEQFF. Looking up the rest from reference TRBV7-9 and TRBJ2-1 gives the full variable domain: DTGVSQNPRHKITKRGQNVTFRCDPISEHNRLYWYRQTLGQGPEFLTYFQNEAQLEKSRLLSDRFSAERPKGSFSTLEIQRTEQGDSAMYLCASTRPGQGVYEQFFGPGTRLTVL.

The rearrangement uses TRBV5-8 and TRBJ2-1, with D perhaps TRBD1 (6 bases). CDR1 and CDR2 (germline): SGHTS, YDEGEE. V shed 4 bases and J shed 8 bases, with 25 bases lying between them. This CDR3 is built from 17 residues. CDR3 nucleotides: TGTGCCAGCAGCCATAGGGGGACCGCGACTATACACGATGAGCAGTTCTTC. This translates into CASSHRGTATIHDEQFF.

The V call is TRBV13, the J call TRBJ1-2; D unresolved. The CDR3 loop spans 14 amino acids. The germline V and J ends were trimmed by 2 bases and 3 bases, with 10 bases remaining between them. Looked up from germline, CDR1 is PRHDT and CDR2 is FYEKMQ (reference sequence). Here the CDR3 reads CASSLRGSYYGYTF. The CDR3, as DNA: TGTGCCAGCAGCTTACGGGGATCGTACTATGGCTACACCTTC.

The CDR3 reads CASTRVMNTEAFF. CDR3 bases: TGTGCCAGCACTCGAGTAATGAACACTGAAGCTTTCTTT. The rearrangement joins TRBV12-3 or TRBV12-4 to TRBJ1-1; D is undetermined. The CDR3 has 13 amino acids. The V end lost 7 bases, the J end lost 0 bases, and 9 bases lay between the germline ends.

The chain is built from TRBV7-9 and TRBJ1-1; D is unclear. Germline CDR1 SEHNR, CDR2 FQNEAQ (reference sequence). The V end was cut by 3 bases, the J end by 0 bases, with 5 bases between. The CDR3 contains 13 residues. CDR3 residues: CASSFRVNTEAFF. The CDR3 DNA sequence: TGTGCCAGCAGCTTCCGCGTGAACACTGAAGCTTTCTTT.

The rearrangement joins TRBV5-1 to TRBJ1-1; TRBD1 matches 7 bases. The V gene's germline CDR1 is SGHRS and CDR2 YFSETQ. This CDR3 region has 14 residues. Trimming cost V 4 bases and J 0 bases; bases outside gene matches: 3. The DNA of the CDR3 is TGCGCCAGCAGCCAACAGGGGATGAACACTGAAGCTTTCTTT. This encodes CASSQQGMNTEAFF.

This clone has only a few counts. V and J are TRBV7-9 and TRBJ2-7; D remains ambiguous. Between the trimmed V and J ends, which lost 8 bases and 1 base, there was a span of 15 bases. CDR3 length: 14 amino acids. Germline V gene lookup returns CDR1 SEHNR and CDR2 FQNEAQ (reference sequence). The CDR3 sequence is CASGQPFPSYEQYF. The CDR3 DNA reads TGTGCCAGCGGCCAACCCTTCCCTTCCTACGAGCAGTACTTC. Drawing the rest from reference TRBV7-9 and TRBJ2-7, the complete variable domain is DTGVSQNPRHKITKRGQNVTFRCDPISEHNRLYWYRQTLGQGPEFLTYFQNEAQLEKSRLLSDRFSAERPKGSFSTLEIQRTEQGDSAMYLCASGQPFPSYEQYFGPGTRLTVT.

This chain joins TRBV7-8 and TRBJ2-2; the match to TRBD2 covers 11 bases. V lost 4 bases and J lost 3; bases outside the gene matches: 10. The CDR3 is made up of 18 amino acids. Germline V gene lookup returns CDR1 SGHVS and CDR2 FQNEAQ. For the CDR3, the DNA is TGTGCCAGCAGCTCCCTAGCGGGAGGCTCCTTGTACACCGGGGAGCTGTTTTTT. Amino acids: CASSSLAGGSLYTGELFF. The full variable domain, rest sourced from reference TRBV7-8 and TRBJ2-2, is GAGVSQSPRYKVAKRGQDVALRCDPISGHVSLFWYQQALGQGPEFLTYFQNEAQLDKSGLPSDRFFAERPEGSVSTLKIQRTQQEDSAVYLCASSSLAGGSLYTGELFFGEGSRLTVL.

The chain recombines TRBV5-8 with TRBJ1-2; possibly TRBD1 for D (5 bases). Germline values: CDR1 SGHTS, CDR2 YDEGEE. V was shortened by 3 bases and J by 4 bases, with 16 bases between the two germline ends. The CDR3 consists of 15 residues. Here the CDR3 reads CASSSTRGHRYGYTF. The CDR3 DNA follows: TGTGCCAGCAGCTCAACCCGAGGACATCGCTATGGCTACACCTTC.

The sample holds a few counts of this clone. This chain connects TRBV9 to TRBJ1-2; 10 bases match TRBD1. Per the germline V gene, CDR1 is SGDLS and CDR2 is YYNGEE. This CDR3 comprises 18 residues. V lost 4 bases to trimming and J lost 7 bases; unmatched junction nucleotides: 19. The CDR3 nucleotides read TGTGCCAGCAGCACCCGTCTGGGACAGGGGATCCTTGCGAGTGGCTACACCTTC. This sequence encodes CASSTRLGQGILASGYTF.

The genes are TRBV5-4 and TRBJ1-1; D is possibly TRBD1 (5 bases). The CDR3 covers 14 residues. Germline CDR1 is SGHNT and CDR2 is YYREEE (reference sequence). V dropped 4 bases and J dropped 7 bases, with 17 bases sitting between them. The CDR3 nucleotides read TGTGCCAGCAGCCCGGCATCAGGGAATCTTGAAGCTTTCTTT. Amino acids: CASSPASGNLEAFF.

V gene TRBV18 combines with J gene TRBJ1-3; weak D call: TRBD1 (6 bases). The CDR3 length is 18 residues. The V gene's germline CDR1 is KGHSH and CDR2 LQKENI. Trimming pared 3 bases from V and 0 bases from J, leaving 18 bases between. CDR3 sequence reads: CASSPRLGRGDSGNTIYF. The CDR3 DNA reads as TGTGCCAGCTCACCCAGGTTGGGCAGGGGCGACTCTGGAAACACCATATATTTT.

The J gene is TRBJ2-7, the V gene TRBV6-5, with TRBD2 matching 7 bases. The germline CDR1 and CDR2 sequences are MNHEY and SVGAGI. The CDR3 is made up of 16 amino acids. J gave up 4 bases and V 0 bases, and 9 bases lay outside the gene matches. DNA for the CDR3: TGTGCCAGCAGTTACTCGAACCTAGCGGCAACTTACGAGCAGTACTTC. This codes for CASSYSNLAATYEQYF.

This chain links TRBV19 with TRBJ1-4; D not certain. The CDR3 consists of 15 residues. Germline loops: CDR1 LNHDA, CDR2 SQIVND (reference sequence). V was clipped by 0 bases and J by 0 bases, with 5 bases between them. The CDR3 sequence: CASSIDRATNEKLFF. The CDR3 DNA follows: TGTGCCAGTAGTATAGATCGGGCAACTAATGAAAAACTGTTTTTT. Filled out from reference TRBV19 and TRBJ1-4, the complete variable domain reads DGGITQSPKYLFRKEGQNVTLSCEQNLNHDAMYWYRQDPGQGLRLIYYSQIVNDFQKGDIAEGYSVSREKKESFPLTVTSAQKNPTAFYLCASSIDRATNEKLFFGSGTQLSVL.

The chain employs TRBV5-5 and TRBJ2-2, with 9 bases that match TRBD2. Germline values: CDR1 SGHKS, CDR2 YYEKEE (reference sequence). Trimming took 4 bases from V and 3 from J; bases not matched to a gene: 7. The length of the CDR3 is 16 residues. The CDR3: CASSLSAGGYTGELFF. CDR3 coding DNA: TGTGCCAGCAGCCTATCGGCGGGGGGGTACACCGGGGAGCTGTTTTTT.

The chain couples TRBV6-1 to TRBJ1-1, with a weak D call TRBD1 (5 bases). The V gene's germline CDR1 is MNHNS and CDR2 SASEGT. The germline V and J ends were trimmed by 3 bases and 11 bases, with 22 bases remaining between them. The CDR3 has 15 residues. CDR3 loop: CASSDASGIQAGAFF. The CDR3 coding sequence is TGTGCCAGCAGTGATGCCTCTGGGATCCAAGCAGGGGCTTTCTTT.

V is TRBV2 and J is TRBJ2-3, with 11 bases lining up with TRBD2. Losses at the gene ends were 6 bases for V and 2 bases for J; bases not matched to a gene: 10. The CDR3 totals 17 residues. Germline V gene lookup returns CDR1 SNHLY and CDR2 FYNNEI. CDR3 DNA: TGTGCCAGCAGCGATCCGGGACTAGCGGATACCACAGATACGCAGTATTTT. Translating gives CASSDPGLADTTDTQYF.

The chain combines TRBV27 with TRBJ1-6; TRBD1 is a possible D gene (5 bases). V was pared by 3 bases and J by 5 bases, with 8 bases between. CDR1 and CDR2 (germline): MNHEY, SMNVEV (reference sequence). The CDR3 spans 14 residues. CDR3 loop: CASSFAGNNSPLHF. DNA of the CDR3: TGTGCCAGCAGTTTCGCAGGGAATAATTCACCCCTCCACTTT.

This chain uses TRBV9 with TRBJ2-2, with D unresolved. Between the trimmed V and J ends, which lost 6 bases and 1 base, there was a span of 4 bases. This CDR3 spans 12 amino acids. Germline CDR1 is SGDLS and CDR2 is YYNGEE. The CDR3 region has the DNA TGTGCCAGCACTATGAACACCGGGGAGCTGTTTTTT. It codes for CASTMNTGELFF.

The V and J genes are TRBV2 and TRBJ2-2; 8 nucleotides align to TRBD2. The CDR3 is made up of 17 amino acids. Germline-derived CDR1 and CDR2 are SNHLY and FYNNEI. After removal of 1 base from V and 4 bases from J, the junction contained 8 bases not matched to a gene. CDR3 nucleotide sequence: TGTGCCAGCAGTGAAGGGTTAGCGGGACATGGCACCGGGGAGCTGTTTTTT. It yields the protein CASSEGLAGHGTGELFF.

The V and J genes are TRBV18 and TRBJ1-5, with TRBD1 matching 8 bases. Germline assignment: CDR1 KGHSH and CDR2 LQKENI. The CDR3 runs to 14 residues. V shed 3 bases, J shed 7 bases, and the junction held 5 bases outside the gene matches. The CDR3, as DNA: TGTGCCAGCTCACCGGGACAGGCACCCCAGCCCCAGCATTTT. It specifies CASSPGQAPQPQHF.

This clone was counted once. The rearrangement joins TRBV11-3 to TRBJ2-3; 7 bases match TRBD2. CDR3 length: 14 amino acids. Trimming at V came to 2 bases and at J to 4 bases, leaving 3 bases not matched to a gene. In germline, CDR1 is SGHNT, CDR2 YENEEA. CDR3 amino acids: CASSLRGGSDTQYF. The CDR3 nucleotides are TGTGCCAGCAGCTTACGCGGGGGATCAGATACGCAGTATTTT.

The rearrangement joins TRBV10-3 to TRBJ1-1; D is possibly TRBD1 (5 bases). Trimming stripped 10 bases from V and 3 bases from J, with 15 bases between. Germline V gene data show CDR1 as ENHRY and CDR2 as SYGVKD. The CDR3 has 13 amino acids. Here the CDR3 DNA reads TGTGCCACGGAAGGCGGAGGGGACACTGAAGCTTTCTTT. Its protein is CATEGGGDTEAFF.